This T cell receptor (beta chain) was recorded in a study of blood T cells in healthy people across ages (dated by TCRdb to the mid-2010s). With respect to the entire study: In model experiments, template switching captured roughly one uniquely barcoded TCR beta cDNA molecule for every two T cells. Age-related changes in TCR beta repertoire diversity were measured in the study by deep sequencing normalized with unique cDNA molecular identifiers. Using the same blood draw, the study looked at two additional independent replicas of 1 million unique cDNA reads for two donors, one aged 18 to 30 and the other aged 80 or older. The donors were split into four age groups: young (average about 16 years), middle-aged (39), aged (more than 60) and long-lived (about 82). To avoid experimental bias, donors of different ages were spread randomly across the sequencing lanes. The study at large found these results: Because profiling used bulk unsorted PBMCs, naive and antigen-experienced compartments could not be compared conclusively. Observed TCR beta diversity per million T cells fell roughly linearly with age, and a significant reduction was already apparent by age roughly 41. There was a strong correlation between observed TCR beta diversity and the percentage of naive T cells measured by flow cytometry. Estimates of total diversity based on one million sequenced T cells were considered lower bounds and underestimates. Donor CMV infection status was unknown, potentially confounding age-related changes in expanded clonotypes. The long-lived group showed more naive CD4+ T cells, fewer expanded clones and increased TCR diversity than the aged group, suggesting age selection.

A word on this clonotype: Its antigen is still unknown. No qualities accompany the bases; no much larger clone lies one base away.

Unmatched junction bases come to 5, with V trimmed by 6 bases and J by 1 base. The CDR3 has 14 amino acids, counting the end cysteine and phenylalanine. The kept DNA is CDR3 alone, 42 bases in frame from the first base. CDR1 MGHDK and CDR2 SYGVNS are derived from the germline V gene. The library was prepared using 5' RACE. Sequencing took place on an Illumina HiSeq 2500. A second about 7 to 11 cycle PCR used a sample-barcoded 5' primer and a J-beta primer mix. A template-switch 5' adaptor carrying 12 random nucleotides introduced a unique molecular identifier onto each TCR beta cDNA molecule. Each sample yielded at least 2.5 million CDR3-containing paired-end reads. First-strand cDNA was synthesized from all RNA with the Mint cDNA synthesis kit, primed by a TRBC-specific oligonucleotide. Following uracil-DNA glycosylase treatment, a first 18-cycle PCR with universal primers M1SS and BC2_uni_R was performed on all cDNA. For the original study's pipeline: For normalization, 1 million high-quality reads were randomly selected from each sample, with every read carrying a distinct molecular identifier. Reads sharing molecular identifiers were discarded rather than binned into consensus sequences. MiTCR, with a Q25 quality threshold and the strictest error-elimination algorithm, was used for CDR3 identification, clonotype clustering and error correction. A nonparametric unseen species model using Euler transformation provided a lower-bound estimate of total TCR beta diversity. TCRdb cleaned the public reads at Q25 with fastp, built clones with MiXCR and kept in-frame beta chains. Every CDR3 protein is listed once, alongside the most common genes and DNA of its rows. The V and J calls come from TCRdb's annotation, not from the publication. In this sample the table shows roughly 1,800,000 distinct CDR3 sequences, around 48% of which occur a single time. The top ten hold roughly 2% of the sample.

The roughly 42 donors, aged 6 to 90 years, were systemically healthy Caucasian individuals from Russia. Around 9.8 milliliters of peripheral blood were collected from each donor into EDTA-treated Vacutainer tubes. Ficoll-Paque density-gradient centrifugation was used to isolate PBMCs, with at least 7 million per sample. Total RNA, at least 5 micrograms per sample, was extracted from PBMCs with Trizol reagent. For every donor, an aliquot of PBMCs went through flow cytometry to measure the percentages of naive CD45RAhigh/CD27high T cells. The sample consisted of blood. The V and J segments used are TRBV25-1 and TRBJ1-1; 7 central bases correspond to TRBD1. The source is a woman between 40 and 50 years old in good health. The CDR3 loop reads CASRGQFSNTEAFF. The nucleotides are TGTGCCAGCAGGGGACAGTTTTCGAACACTGAAGCTTTCTTT. Full variable domain (CDR3 extended with the reference TRBV25-1 and TRBJ1-1 proteins): EADIYQTPRYLVIGTGKKITLECSQTMGHDKMYWYQQDPGMELHLIHYSYGVNSTEKGDLSSESTVSRIRTEHFPLTLESARPSHTSQYLCASRGQFSNTEAFFGQGTRLTVV.